The 11 T cell receptor beta chains below come from one sample, sequenced in a study of cytomegalovirus exposure and HLA in healthy donors. The primer mix had 60 Vbeta and 13 Jbeta primers. Libraries were prepared by immunoSEQ multiplex PCR; TCRdb keeps only in-frame clonotypes and omits some of them. Of about 110,000 clones in the sample, roughly 69% were seen once. The sequenced sample was PBMCs. The receptors here all came from a woman aged 40-49 years in good health and CMV-seropositive.

The sample holds one count of this clone. V usage is TRBV19 and J usage is TRBJ1-1; D is perhaps TRBD1 (6 bases). V lost 7 bases to trimming and J lost 2 bases, with 17 bases between them. This CDR3 is 15 amino acids long. CDR1 LNHDA and CDR2 SQIVND come from the germline V gene (reference sequence). CDR3: CASTSGDKVNTEAFF. The CDR3 DNA follows: TGTGCCAGTACATCAGGGGACAAAGTCAACACTGAAGCTTTCTTT.

This clone turned up a few times. V usage is TRBV6-1 and J usage is TRBJ1-2; weak D call: TRBD1 (5 bases). The CDR3 has 14 residues. Germline V lookup: CDR1 MNHNS, CDR2 SASEGT. V was pared by 0 bases and J by 4 bases, with 9 bases between. The CDR3: CASSEAIRAYGYTF. The DNA of the CDR3 is TGTGCCAGCAGTGAAGCGATCAGGGCCTATGGCTACACCTTC.

J is TRBJ1-5 and V is TRBV6-5; D unclear. Germline V gene data show CDR1 as MNHEY and CDR2 as SVGAGI. This CDR3 comprises 13 residues. V lost 6 bases and J 4 bases, leaving 10 bases between the germline ends. The CDR3 loop reads CASSLSTNQPQHF. DNA for the CDR3: TGTGCCAGCAGCCTCAGTACGAATCAGCCCCAGCATTTT.

This clone was seen only a few times. The chain is built from TRBV18 and TRBJ1-6; 7 nucleotides match TRBD1. CDR3 size: 15 residues. Trimming removed 3 bases from V and 8 bases from J; junction bases left unmatched: 7. Germline V CDR1 and CDR2: KGHSH, LQKENI. CDR3 amino acids: CASSPTEGADSPLHF. CDR3 DNA sequence: TGTGCCAGCTCACCCACGGAGGGGGCTGATTCACCCCTCCACTTT.

The V gene is TRBV4-3, the J gene TRBJ1-4, with 7 bases that match TRBD1. V lost 1 base to trimming and J lost 8 bases; unmatched junction nucleotides: 10. The CDR3 contains 16 residues. Germline CDR1 and CDR2: LGHNA and YSLEER. The CDR3 sequence is CASSQAPGQKNEKLFF. Here the CDR3 DNA reads TGCGCCAGCAGCCAAGCCCCGGGACAGAAGAACGAAAAACTGTTTTTT.

The chain uses TRBV5-1 and TRBJ1-1, with no clear D. V was trimmed by 4 bases and J by 1 base, leaving 17 bases between them. The CDR3 totals 16 residues. Germline CDR1 reads SGHRS; CDR2 reads YFSETQ. Written as DNA, the CDR3 is TGCGCCAGCAGCCAAGGATGGTCCGGGAGGAACACTGAAGCTTTCTTT. Translating it yields CASSQGWSGRNTEAFF.

V gene TRBV9 combines with J gene TRBJ2-1; 7 positions agree with TRBD2. The CDR3 spans 14 residues. Germline V gene data show CDR1 as SGDLS and CDR2 as YYNGEE. The trim removed 3 bases at V and 7 bases at J, leaving 7 bases unmatched. CDR3 region: CASSEIRGVNEQFF. DNA of the CDR3: TGTGCCAGCAGCGAGATCCGGGGGGTTAATGAGCAGTTCTTC.

The rearrangement joins TRBV7-9 to TRBJ2-5; tentative D call: TRBD1 (5 bases). V lost 4 bases and J lost 6, with 9 bases in between. Germline CDR1 reads SEHNR; CDR2 reads FQNEAQ (reference sequence). This CDR3 has 12 amino acids. The CDR3 nucleotides are TGTGCCAGCAGCTCAGACAGCCAGACCCAGTACTTC. It encodes CASSSDSQTQYF.

The count of this clone is one. The chain employs TRBV2 and TRBJ1-4; 7 bases fit TRBD1. The CDR3 sequence is 14 residues long. Germline lookup yields CDR1 SNHLY and CDR2 FYNNEI. The trim removed 3 bases at V and 5 bases at J, leaving 3 bases unmatched. The CDR3 sequence is CASSDGQANEKLFF. The DNA for the CDR3 is TGTGCCAGCAGTGACGGACAGGCAAATGAAAAACTGTTTTTT.

The J gene is TRBJ2-7, the V gene TRBV29-1; 9 nucleotides agree with TRBD1. The germline CDR1 and CDR2 sequences are SQVTM and ANQGSEA. The length of the CDR3 is 14 residues. V gave up 1 base and J gave up 3 bases; unmatched junction bases: 4. The CDR3 DNA follows: TGCAGCGTTGAAGGACAGGGGGAGAGCTACGAGCAGTACTTC. Translating gives CSVEGQGESYEQYF.

The V and J genes are TRBV12-2 and TRBJ1-6; whether TRBD1, the table's D call, matches the DNA was not checked. TRBV12-2 is reported as a pseudogene. The CDR3 has 16 amino acids. CDR3: CASRLFHQGTPSPLHF. Here the CDR3 DNA reads TGTGCAAGTCGCTTATTTCATCAGGGGACCCCTTCACCCCTCCACTTT.